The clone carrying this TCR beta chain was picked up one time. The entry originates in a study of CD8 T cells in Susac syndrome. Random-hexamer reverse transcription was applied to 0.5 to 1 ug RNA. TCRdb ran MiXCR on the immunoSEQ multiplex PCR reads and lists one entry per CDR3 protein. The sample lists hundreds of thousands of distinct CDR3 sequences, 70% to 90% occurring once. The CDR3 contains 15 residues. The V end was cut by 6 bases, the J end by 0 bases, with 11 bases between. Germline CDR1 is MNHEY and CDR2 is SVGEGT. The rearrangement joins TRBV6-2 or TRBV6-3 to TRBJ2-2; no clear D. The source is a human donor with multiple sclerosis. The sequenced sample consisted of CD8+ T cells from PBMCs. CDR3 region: CASRRQLANTGELFF. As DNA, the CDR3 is TGTGCCAGCAGGCGCCAACTCGCGAACACCGGGGAGCTGTTTTTT.